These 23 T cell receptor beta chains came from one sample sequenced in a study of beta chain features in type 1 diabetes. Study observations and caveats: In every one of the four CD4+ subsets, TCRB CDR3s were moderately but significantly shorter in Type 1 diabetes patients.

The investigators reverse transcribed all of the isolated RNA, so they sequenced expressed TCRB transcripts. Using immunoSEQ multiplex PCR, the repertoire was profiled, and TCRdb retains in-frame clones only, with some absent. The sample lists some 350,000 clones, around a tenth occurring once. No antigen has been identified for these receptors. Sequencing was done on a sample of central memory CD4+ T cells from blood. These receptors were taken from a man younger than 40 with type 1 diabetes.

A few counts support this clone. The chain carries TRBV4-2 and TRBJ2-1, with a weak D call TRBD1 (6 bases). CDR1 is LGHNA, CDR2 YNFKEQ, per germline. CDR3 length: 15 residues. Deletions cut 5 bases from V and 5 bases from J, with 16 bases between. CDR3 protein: CASSFPQGSNNEQFF. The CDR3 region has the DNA TGTGCCAGCAGCTTCCCACAGGGTTCAAACAATGAGCAGTTCTTC.

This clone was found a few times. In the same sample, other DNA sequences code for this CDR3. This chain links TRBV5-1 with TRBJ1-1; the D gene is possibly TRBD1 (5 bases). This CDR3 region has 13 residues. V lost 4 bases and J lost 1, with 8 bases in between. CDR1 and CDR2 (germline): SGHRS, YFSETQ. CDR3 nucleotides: TGCGCCAGCAGCCTACAGGAGAACACTGAAGCTTTCTTT. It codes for CASSLQENTEAFF.

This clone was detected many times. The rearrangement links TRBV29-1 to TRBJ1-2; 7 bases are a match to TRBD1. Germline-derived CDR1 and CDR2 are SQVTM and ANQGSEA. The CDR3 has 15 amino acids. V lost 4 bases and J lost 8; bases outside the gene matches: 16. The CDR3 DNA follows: TGCAGCGTTGGCTTAAGCCGGCAGGGGGAAGGAGGCTACACCTTC. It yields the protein CSVGLSRQGEGGYTF.

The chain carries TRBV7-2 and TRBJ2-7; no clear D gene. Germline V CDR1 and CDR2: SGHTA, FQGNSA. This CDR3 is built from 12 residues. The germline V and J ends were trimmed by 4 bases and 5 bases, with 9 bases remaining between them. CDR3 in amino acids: CASSSQYHEQYF. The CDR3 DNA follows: TGTGCCAGCAGCTCCCAATACCACGAGCAGTACTTC.

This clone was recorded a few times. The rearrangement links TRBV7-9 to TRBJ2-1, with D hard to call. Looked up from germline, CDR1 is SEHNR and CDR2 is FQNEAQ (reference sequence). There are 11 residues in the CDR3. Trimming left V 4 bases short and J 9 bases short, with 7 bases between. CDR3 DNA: TGTGCCAGCAGCTCTTCGCGTGAGCAGTTCTTC. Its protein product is CASSSSREQFF.

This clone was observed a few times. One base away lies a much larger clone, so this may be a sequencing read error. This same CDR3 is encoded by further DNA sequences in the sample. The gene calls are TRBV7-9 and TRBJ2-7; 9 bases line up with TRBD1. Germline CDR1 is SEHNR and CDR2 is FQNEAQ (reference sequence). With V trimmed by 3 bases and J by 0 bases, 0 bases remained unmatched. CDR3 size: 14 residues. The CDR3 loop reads CASSLDRGSYEQYF. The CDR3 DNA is TGTGCCAGCAGCTTGGACAGGGGCTCCTACGAGCAGTACTTC.

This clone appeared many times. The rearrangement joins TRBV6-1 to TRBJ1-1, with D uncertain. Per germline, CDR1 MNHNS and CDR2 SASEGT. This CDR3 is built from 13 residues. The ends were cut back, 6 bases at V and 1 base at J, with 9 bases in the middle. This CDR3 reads CASRLHRNTEAFF. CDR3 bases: TGTGCCAGCAGATTACACAGGAACACTGAAGCTTTCTTT.

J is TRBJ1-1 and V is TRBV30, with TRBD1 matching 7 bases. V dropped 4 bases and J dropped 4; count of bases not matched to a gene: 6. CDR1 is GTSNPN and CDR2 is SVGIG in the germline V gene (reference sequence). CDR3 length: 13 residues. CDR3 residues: CAWKKPGGTEAFF. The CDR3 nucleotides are TGTGCCTGGAAGAAGCCAGGGGGCACTGAAGCTTTCTTT.

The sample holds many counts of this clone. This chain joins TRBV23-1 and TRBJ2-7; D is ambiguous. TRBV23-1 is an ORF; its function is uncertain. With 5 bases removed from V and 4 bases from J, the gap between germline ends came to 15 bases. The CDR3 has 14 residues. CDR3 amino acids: CASSAQGLKYEQYF. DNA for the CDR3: TGCGCCAGCAGTGCGCAAGGATTGAAGTACGAGCAGTACTTC.

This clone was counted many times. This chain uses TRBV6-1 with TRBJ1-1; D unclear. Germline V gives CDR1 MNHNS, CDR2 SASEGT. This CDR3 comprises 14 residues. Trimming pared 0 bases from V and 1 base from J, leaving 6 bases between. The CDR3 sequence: CASSEAWGNTEAFF. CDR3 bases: TGTGCCAGCAGTGAAGCTTGGGGGAACACTGAAGCTTTCTTT.

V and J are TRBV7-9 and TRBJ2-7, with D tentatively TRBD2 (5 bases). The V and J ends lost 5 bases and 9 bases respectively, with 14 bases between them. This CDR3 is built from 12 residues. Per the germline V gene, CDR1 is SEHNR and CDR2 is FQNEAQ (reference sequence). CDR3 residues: CASSTRSRGQYF. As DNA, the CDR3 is TGTGCCAGCAGCACCCGATCCCGGGGGCAGTACTTC.

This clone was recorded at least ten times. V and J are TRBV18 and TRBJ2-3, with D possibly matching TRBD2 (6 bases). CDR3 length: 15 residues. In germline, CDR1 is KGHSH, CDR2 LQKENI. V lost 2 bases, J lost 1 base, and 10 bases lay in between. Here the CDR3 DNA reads TGTGCCAGCTCACCAGCGGGATCCGGCACAGATACGCAGTATTTT. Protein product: CASSPAGSGTDTQYF.

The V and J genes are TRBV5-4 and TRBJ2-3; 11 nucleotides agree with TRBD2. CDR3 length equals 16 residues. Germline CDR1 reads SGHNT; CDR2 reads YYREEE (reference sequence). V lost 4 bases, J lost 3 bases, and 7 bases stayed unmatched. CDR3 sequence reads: CASSLGASGRTDTQYF. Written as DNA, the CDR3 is TGTGCCAGCAGCCTGGGGGCTAGCGGGAGGACAGATACGCAGTATTTT.

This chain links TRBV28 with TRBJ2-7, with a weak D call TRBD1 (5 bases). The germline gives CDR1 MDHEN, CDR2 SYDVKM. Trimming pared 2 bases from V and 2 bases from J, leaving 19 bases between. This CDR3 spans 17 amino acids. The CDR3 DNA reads TGTGCCAGCAGTTTAGGCCCAGGTGGGCAGGGTCCCTACGAGCAGTACTTC. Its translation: CASSLGPGGQGPYEQYF.

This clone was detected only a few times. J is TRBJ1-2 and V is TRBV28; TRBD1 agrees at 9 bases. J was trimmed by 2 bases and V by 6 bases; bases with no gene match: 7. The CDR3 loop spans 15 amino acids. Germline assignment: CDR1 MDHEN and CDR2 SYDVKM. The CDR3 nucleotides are TGTGCCAGCAGCGACACAGGGGGCGCGAACTATGGCTACACCTTC. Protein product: CASSDTGGANYGYTF.

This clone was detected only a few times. CDR3 sequence: CASSFGTGVHYEQYF. The CDR3 DNA reads as TGTGCCAGCAGTTTCGGGACAGGGGTTCACTACGAGCAGTACTTC. This rearrangement joins TRBV28 to TRBJ2-7; TRBD1 matches 10 bases. Trimming took 3 bases from V and 3 from J; bases not matched to a gene: 5. CDR1 and CDR2 (germline): MDHEN, SYDVKM. The CDR3 extends over 15 amino acids.

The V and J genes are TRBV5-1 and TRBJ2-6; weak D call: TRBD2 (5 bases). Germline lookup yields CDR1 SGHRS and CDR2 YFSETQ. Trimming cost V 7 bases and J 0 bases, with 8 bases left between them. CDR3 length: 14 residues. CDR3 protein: CASGSPSGANVLTF. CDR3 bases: TGCGCCAGCGGGAGTCCCTCTGGGGCCAACGTCCTGACTTTC.

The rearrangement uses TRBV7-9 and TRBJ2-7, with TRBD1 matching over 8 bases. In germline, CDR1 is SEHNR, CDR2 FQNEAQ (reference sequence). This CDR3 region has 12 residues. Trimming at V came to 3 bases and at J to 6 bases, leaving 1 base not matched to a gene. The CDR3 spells CASSFGQGEQYF. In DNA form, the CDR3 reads TGTGCCAGCAGCTTCGGACAGGGCGAGCAGTACTTC.

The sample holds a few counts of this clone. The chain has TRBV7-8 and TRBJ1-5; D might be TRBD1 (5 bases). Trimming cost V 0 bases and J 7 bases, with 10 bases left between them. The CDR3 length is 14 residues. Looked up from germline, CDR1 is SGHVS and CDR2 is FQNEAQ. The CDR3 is CASSLAQGSQPQHF. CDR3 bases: TGTGCCAGCAGCTTAGCGCAGGGCTCGCAGCCCCAGCATTTT.

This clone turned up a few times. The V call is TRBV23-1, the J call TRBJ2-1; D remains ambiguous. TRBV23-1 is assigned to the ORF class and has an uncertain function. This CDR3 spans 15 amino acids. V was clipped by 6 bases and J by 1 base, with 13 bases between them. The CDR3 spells CASSQDPASYNEQFF. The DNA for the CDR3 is TGCGCCAGCAGCCAAGATCCAGCGTCCTACAATGAGCAGTTCTTC.

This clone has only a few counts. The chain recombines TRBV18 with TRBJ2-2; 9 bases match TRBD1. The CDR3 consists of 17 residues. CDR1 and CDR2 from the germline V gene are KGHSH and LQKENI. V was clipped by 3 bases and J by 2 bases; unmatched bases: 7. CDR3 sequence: CASSPLTGGSNTGELFF. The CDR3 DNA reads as TGTGCCAGCTCACCCCTCACAGGGGGCTCTAACACCGGGGAGCTGTTTTTT.

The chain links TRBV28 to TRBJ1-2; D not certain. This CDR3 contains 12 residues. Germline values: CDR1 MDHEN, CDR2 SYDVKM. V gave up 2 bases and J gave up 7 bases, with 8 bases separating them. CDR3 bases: TGTGCCAGCAGTTTAAGAGATGGTGGCTACACCTTC. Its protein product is CASSLRDGGYTF.

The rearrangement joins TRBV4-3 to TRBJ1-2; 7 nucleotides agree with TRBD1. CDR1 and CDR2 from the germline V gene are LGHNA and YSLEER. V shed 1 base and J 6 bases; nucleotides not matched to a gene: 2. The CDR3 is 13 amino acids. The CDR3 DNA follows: TGCGCCAGCAGCCAAGTGACAGGGCATGGCTACACCTTC. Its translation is CASSQVTGHGYTF.